The T cell receptor (beta chain) described here comes from a study of blood T cell repertoires in COVID-19. Losses at the gene ends were 8 bases for V and 2 bases for J; bases not matched to a gene: 5. This CDR3 has 14 residues. The germline gives CDR1 LNHDA, CDR2 SQIVND (reference sequence). This clone was recorded only once. As originally analysed: Amplified reference gene primers provided the basis for estimating nucleated cell counts. Data came from immunoSEQ multiplex PCR; TCRdb stores just in-frame clones and leaves some out. The D gene and trimming were derived from the DNA, and the V and J assignments and clone size from that table. This sample yields over 200,000 clones, of which 85% to 90% are seen a single time; around 5.7% belongs to the top ten.

The specimen sequenced was peripheral blood. The chain has TRBV19 and TRBJ2-1; 8 bases line up with TRBD1. This TCR was recovered from a man older than 75 with acute or convalescent COVID-19. CDR3 sequence: CASSSRGPYNEQFF. In DNA form, the CDR3 reads TGTGCCAGTTCAAGCAGGGGGCCCTACAATGAGCAGTTCTTC.